This T cell receptor beta chain comes out of a study of CD8+ T cells in alopecia areata. cDNA serving as the sequencing template came from extracted, reverse transcribed RNA. Generated by immunoSEQ multiplex PCR, the TCRdb table keeps only in-frame clones and is missing some. The sample carries about 150,000 clones, approximately 65% recorded once. This clonotype was obtained from a human donor in good health. The material sequenced was CD8+ T cells sorted from blood.

The CDR3 DNA reads as TGTGCCAGCAGCTACAGGAGACTAGCGGGAGTAGAGACCCAGTACTTC. The encoded protein is CASSYRRLAGVETQYF. The V gene is TRBV5-4, the J gene TRBJ2-5; 12 nucleotides align to TRBD2. CDR1 and CDR2 (germline): SGHNT, YYREEE (reference sequence). The CDR3 is 16 residues long. J was trimmed by 4 bases and V by 3 bases; bases with no gene match: 7.